The present entry profiles one TCR beta chain with its context. Its target is not known. These data come from a study of beta chain features in type 1 diabetes. Overall study results and limits: Patients with Type 1 diabetes showed moderately but significantly shorter TCRB CDR3s in all four CD4+ subsets.

What was sequenced were expressed TCRB transcripts, since all of the isolated RNA had been reverse transcribed. Using immunoSEQ multiplex PCR, the repertoire was profiled, and TCRdb retains in-frame clones only, with some absent. The table includes 250,000 or so clones, about 15% detected once. Sorted populations all had greater than 95% purity. J was trimmed by 7 bases and V by 4 bases; bases with no gene match: 6. Per germline, CDR1 SQVTM and CDR2 ANQGSEA. The CDR3 is 12 amino acids. The TCR originated in a man aged 25 to 40 with type 1 diabetes. V usage is TRBV29-1 and J usage is TRBJ1-1, with 7 nucleotides matching TRBD1. The sequencing sample was made of naive CD4+ T cells from blood. CDR3 amino acids: CSVGTGDSEAFF. In nucleotides, the CDR3 is TGCAGCGTTGGAACGGGGGACAGTGAAGCTTTCTTT. Variable domain in full (rest from reference TRBV29-1 and TRBJ1-1): SAVISQKPSRDICQRGTSLTIQCQVDSQVTMMFWYRQQPGQSLTLIATANQGSEATYESGFVIDKFPISRPNLTFSTLTVSNMSPEDSSIYLCSVGTGDSEAFFGQGTRLTVV.